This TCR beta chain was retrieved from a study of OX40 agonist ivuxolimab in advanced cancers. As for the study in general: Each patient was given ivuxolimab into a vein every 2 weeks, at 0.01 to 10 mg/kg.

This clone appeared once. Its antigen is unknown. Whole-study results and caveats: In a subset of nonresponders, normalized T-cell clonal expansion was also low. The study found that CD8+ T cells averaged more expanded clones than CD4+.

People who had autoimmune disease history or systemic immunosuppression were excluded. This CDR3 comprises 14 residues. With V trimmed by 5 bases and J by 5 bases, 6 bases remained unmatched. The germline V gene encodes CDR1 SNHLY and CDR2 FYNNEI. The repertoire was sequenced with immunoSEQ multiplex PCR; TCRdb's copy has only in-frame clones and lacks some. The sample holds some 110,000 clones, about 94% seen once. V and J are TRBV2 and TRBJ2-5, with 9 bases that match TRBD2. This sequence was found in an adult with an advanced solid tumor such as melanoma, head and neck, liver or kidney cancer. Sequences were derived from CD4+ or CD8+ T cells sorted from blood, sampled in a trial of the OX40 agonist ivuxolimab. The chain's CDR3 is CASSKGTSSETQYF. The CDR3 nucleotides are TGTGCCAGCAGTAAGGGGACTAGCTCGGAGACCCAGTACTTC.